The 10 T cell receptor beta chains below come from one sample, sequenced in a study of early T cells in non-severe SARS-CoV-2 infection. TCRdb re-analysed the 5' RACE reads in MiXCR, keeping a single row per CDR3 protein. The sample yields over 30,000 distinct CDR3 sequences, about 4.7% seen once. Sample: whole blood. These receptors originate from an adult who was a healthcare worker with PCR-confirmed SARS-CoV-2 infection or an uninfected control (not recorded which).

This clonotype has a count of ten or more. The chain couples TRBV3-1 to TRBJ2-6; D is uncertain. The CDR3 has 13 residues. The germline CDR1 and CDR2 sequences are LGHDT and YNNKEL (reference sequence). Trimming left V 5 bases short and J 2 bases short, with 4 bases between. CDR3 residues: CASSSPGANVLTF. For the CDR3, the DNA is TGTGCCAGCAGCTCACCTGGGGCCAACGTCCTGACTTTC.

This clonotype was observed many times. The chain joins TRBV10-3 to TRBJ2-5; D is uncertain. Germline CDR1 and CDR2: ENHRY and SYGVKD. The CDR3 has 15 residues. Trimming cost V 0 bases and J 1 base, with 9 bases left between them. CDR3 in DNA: TGTGCCATCAGTGAGTCAGCCAGATCCCAAGAGACCCAGTACTTC. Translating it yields CAISESARSQETQYF.

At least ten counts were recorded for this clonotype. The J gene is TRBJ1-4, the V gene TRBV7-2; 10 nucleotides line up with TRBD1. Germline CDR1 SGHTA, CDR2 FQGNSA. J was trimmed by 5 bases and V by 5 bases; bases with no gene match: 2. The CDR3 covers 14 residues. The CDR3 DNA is TGTGCCAGCAGCCGGACAGGGGGAAATGAAAAACTGTTTTTT. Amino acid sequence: CASSRTGGNEKLFF.

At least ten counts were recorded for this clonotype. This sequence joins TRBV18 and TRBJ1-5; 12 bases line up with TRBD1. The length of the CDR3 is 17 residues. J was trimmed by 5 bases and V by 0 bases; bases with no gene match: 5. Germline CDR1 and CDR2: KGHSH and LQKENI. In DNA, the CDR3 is TGTGCCAGCTCACCACCGGGACAGGGGGCGCAAGATCAGCCCCAGCATTTT. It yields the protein CASSPPGQGAQDQPQHF. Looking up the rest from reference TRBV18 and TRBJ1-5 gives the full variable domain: NAGVMQNPRHLVRRRGQEARLRCSPMKGHSHVYWYRQLPEEGLKFMVYLQKENIIDESGMPKERFSAEFPKEGPSILRIQQVVRGDSAAYFCASSPPGQGAQDQPQHFGDGTRLSIL.

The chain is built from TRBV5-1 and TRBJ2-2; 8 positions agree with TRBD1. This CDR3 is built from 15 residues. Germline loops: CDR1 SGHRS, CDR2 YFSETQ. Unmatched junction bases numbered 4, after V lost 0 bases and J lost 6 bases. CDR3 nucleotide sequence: TGCGCCAGCAGCTTGGGACAGGGGAGTGCCGGGGAGCTGTTTTTT. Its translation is CASSLGQGSAGELFF.

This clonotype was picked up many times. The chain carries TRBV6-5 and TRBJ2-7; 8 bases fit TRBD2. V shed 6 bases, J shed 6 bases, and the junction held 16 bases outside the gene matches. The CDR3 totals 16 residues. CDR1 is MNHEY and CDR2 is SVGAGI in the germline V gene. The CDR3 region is CASRRVSGLGGAEQYF. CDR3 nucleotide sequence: TGTGCCAGCAGGAGGGTTTCGGGACTAGGGGGAGCCGAGCAGTACTTC.

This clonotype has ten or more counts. CDR3 sequence reads: CASSQVSSGGSSYNEQFF. CDR3 bases: TGTGCCAGCAGCCAAGTCTCCAGCGGGGGAAGCTCCTACAATGAGCAGTTCTTC. The V gene is TRBV14, the J gene TRBJ2-1; 8 nucleotides line up with TRBD2. After removal of 1 base from V and 0 bases from J, the junction contained 8 bases not matched to a gene. From germline, CDR1 is SGHDN and CDR2 FVKESK. The CDR3 consists of 18 residues.

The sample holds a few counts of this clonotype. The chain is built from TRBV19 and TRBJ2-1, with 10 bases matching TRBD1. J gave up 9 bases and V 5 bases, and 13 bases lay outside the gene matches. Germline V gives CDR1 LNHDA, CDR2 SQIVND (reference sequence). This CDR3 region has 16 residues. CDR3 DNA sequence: TGTGCCAGTAGTTCTATGGGTGGGACAGGGGTCGGTGAGCAGTTCTTC. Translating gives CASSSMGGTGVGEQFF.

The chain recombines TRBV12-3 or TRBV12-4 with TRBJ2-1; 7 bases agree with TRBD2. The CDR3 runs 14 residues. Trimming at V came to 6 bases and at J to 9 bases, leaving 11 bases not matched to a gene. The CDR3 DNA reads TGTGCCAGCAGCCCTAGCGGTGCGTACTTTGAGCAGTTCTTC. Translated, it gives CASSPSGAYFEQFF.

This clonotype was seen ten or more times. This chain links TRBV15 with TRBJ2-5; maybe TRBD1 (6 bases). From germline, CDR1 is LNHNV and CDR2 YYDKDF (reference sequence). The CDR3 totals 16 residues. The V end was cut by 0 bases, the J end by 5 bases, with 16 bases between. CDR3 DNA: TGTGCCACCAGCAGAGATGCTAGGGACATCGGGGAGACCCAGTACTTC. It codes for CATSRDARDIGETQYF.